This note documents a single T cell receptor beta chain sequence. From germline, CDR1 is MGHDK and CDR2 SYGVNS. V shed 7 bases, J shed 3 bases, and the junction held 8 bases outside the gene matches. The CDR3 extends over 15 amino acids. Participants, roughly 18 to 90 years old, spanned around 25 US areas. The source of the sample is a study of blood T cell repertoires in COVID-19. TCRdb's copy holds only in-frame clones and misses some; the assay was immunoSEQ multiplex PCR. The sample yields over 200,000 clones, approximately 90% seen once. This sequence originates from a man aged 18 to 35 who had recovered from COVID-19. The genes are TRBV25-1 and TRBJ2-1; 8 positions agree with TRBD1. Sequencing was carried out using PBMCs or T cells enriched from blood (not recorded which). The CDR3 coding sequence is TGTGCCAGCACCCAGACAGGGGTCCTCTACAATGAGCAGTTCTTC. Encoded protein: CASTQTGVLYNEQFF. Full variable domain (outside the CDR3, taken from reference TRBV25-1 and TRBJ2-1): EADIYQTPRYLVIGTGKKITLECSQTMGHDKMYWYQQDPGMELHLIHYSYGVNSTEKGDLSSESTVSRIRTEHFPLTLESARPSHTSQYLCASTQTGVLYNEQFFGPGTRLTVL.